This TCR beta chain is from a study of T cell responses to AZD1222 COVID-19 vaccine. Study-level points and caveats: Donors were largely white British and mainly female; clonal diversity was possibly underestimated.

Germline CDR1 reads SNHLY; CDR2 reads FYNNEI. CDR3 length: 14 amino acids. J lost 2 bases, V lost 7 bases, and 5 bases had no gene match. This clone was counted once. Its antigen is unknown. Sequencing used immunoSEQ multiplex PCR; TCRdb keeps in-frame clones, though not all of them. Here the sample spans over 95,000 clones, about 88% being singletons. V gene TRBV2 combines with J gene TRBJ2-7, with 10 bases identical to TRBD1. The TCR was taken from an adult who received the AZD1222 COVID-19 vaccine. The source material was peripheral blood, sampled 28 days after the second AZD1222 dose. The DNA for the CDR3 is TGTGCCAGCACCCGACAGGGGGCCACCTACGAGCAGTACTTC. It encodes CASTRQGATYEQYF.